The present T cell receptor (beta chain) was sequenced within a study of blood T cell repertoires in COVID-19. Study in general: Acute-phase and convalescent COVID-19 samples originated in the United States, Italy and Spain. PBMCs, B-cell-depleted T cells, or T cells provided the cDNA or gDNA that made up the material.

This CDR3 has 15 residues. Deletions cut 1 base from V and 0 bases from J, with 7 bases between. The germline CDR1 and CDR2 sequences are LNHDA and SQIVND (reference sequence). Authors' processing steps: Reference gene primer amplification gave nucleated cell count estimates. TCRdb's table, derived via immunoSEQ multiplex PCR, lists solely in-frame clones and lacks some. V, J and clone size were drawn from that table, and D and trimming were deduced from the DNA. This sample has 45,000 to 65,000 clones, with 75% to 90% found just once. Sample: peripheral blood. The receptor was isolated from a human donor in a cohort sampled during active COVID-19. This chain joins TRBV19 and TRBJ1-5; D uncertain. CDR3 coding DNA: TGTGCCAGTAGTATAGCCAGGTATAGCAATCAGCCCCAGCATTTT. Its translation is CASSIARYSNQPQHF.